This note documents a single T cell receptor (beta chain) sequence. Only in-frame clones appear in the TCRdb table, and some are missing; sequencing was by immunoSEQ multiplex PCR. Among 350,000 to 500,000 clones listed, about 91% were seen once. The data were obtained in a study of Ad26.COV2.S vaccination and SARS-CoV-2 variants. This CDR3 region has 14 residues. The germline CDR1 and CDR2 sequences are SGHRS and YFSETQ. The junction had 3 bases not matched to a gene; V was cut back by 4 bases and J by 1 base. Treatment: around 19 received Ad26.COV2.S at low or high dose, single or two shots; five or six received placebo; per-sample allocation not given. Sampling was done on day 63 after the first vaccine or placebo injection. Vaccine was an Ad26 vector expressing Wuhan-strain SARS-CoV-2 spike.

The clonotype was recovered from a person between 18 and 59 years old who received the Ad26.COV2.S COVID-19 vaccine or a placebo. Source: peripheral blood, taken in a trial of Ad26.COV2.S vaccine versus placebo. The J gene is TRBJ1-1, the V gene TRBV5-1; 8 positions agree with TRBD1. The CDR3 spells CASSRDRGNTEAFF. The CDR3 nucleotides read TGCGCCAGCAGCCGAGACAGGGGGAACACTGAAGCTTTCTTT.